Listed below are T cell receptor beta chains from one sample, sequenced in a study of blood T cell repertoires in COVID-19. The table came from immunoSEQ multiplex PCR; TCRdb's copy has only in-frame clones and leaves some out. The sample lists 200,000 to 250,000 clones, about 85% occurring once. The sequencing input was PBMCs or T cells enriched from blood (not recorded which). The source of these receptors is a man aged 40-49 years who had recovered from COVID-19. The CDR3 runs from the conserved cysteine through the conserved F or W. D genes are given only for firm matches. Clone size is shown for a subset of rows, as once, few, many or a class of expanded clone.

CDR3: CASSKTANTEAFF; DNA: TGTGCCAGCAGTAAAACAGCGAACACTGAAGCTTTCTTT; J: TRBJ1-1; V: TRBV12-3/TRBV12-4; D: NA; size: NA
CDR3: CAWIRQGAIGDTEAFF; DNA: TGTGCCTGGATACGACAGGGAGCCATCGGGGACACTGAAGCTTTCTTT; J: TRBJ1-1; V: TRBV30; D: TRBD1; size: NA
CDR3: CASSQGTGSHYGYTF; DNA: TGTGCCAGCAGCCAAGGTACAGGGTCTCACTATGGCTACACCTTC; J: TRBJ1-2; V: TRBV3-1/TRBV3-2; D: NA; size: NA
CDR3: CASTQSGQYNEQFF; DNA: TGTGCCAGCACCCAATCGGGACAGTACAATGAGCAGTTCTTC; J: TRBJ2-1; V: TRBV28; D: TRBD1; size: NA
CDR3: CASGSSGNTIYF; DNA: TGTGCCAGCGGGAGCTCTGGAAACACCATATATTTT; J: TRBJ1-3; V: TRBV3-1/TRBV3-2; D: NA; size: NA
CDR3: CASSIGRGQPNYEQYF; DNA: TGTGCCAGTAGTATAGGCAGGGGACAACCGAACTACGAGCAGTACTTC; J: TRBJ2-7; V: TRBV19; D: NA; size: NA
CDR3: CASSKGLTDQNEKLFF; DNA: TGCGCCAGCAGCAAGGGACTGACAGACCAGAATGAAAAACTGTTTTTT; J: TRBJ1-4; V: TRBV5-1; D: NA; size: once
CDR3: CASSQAEQLNTEAFF; DNA: TGCGCCAGCAGCCAAGCCGAACAGTTGAACACTGAAGCTTTCTTT; J: TRBJ1-1; V: TRBV4-1; D: NA; size: few
CDR3: CASSFSGQSNQPQHF; DNA: TGTGCCAGTTCGTTCTCGGGACAGAGCAATCAGCCCCAGCATTTT; J: TRBJ1-5; V: TRBV19; D: TRBD1; size: NA
CDR3: CASSSGQGNIYGYTF; DNA: TGTGCCAGCAGTTCAGGACAGGGGAACATCTATGGCTACACCTTC; J: TRBJ1-2; V: TRBV28; D: TRBD1; size: NA
CDR3: CASLLGRSAYEQYF; DNA: TGTGCCAGCCTTCTGGGGAGGAGTGCCTACGAGCAGTACTTC; J: TRBJ2-7; V: TRBV5-5; D: NA; size: NA
CDR3: CASSSDRVSSGANVLTF; DNA: TGCGCCAGCAGCAGCGACAGGGTCAGCTCTGGGGCCAACGTCCTGACTTTC; J: TRBJ2-6; V: TRBV5-1; D: TRBD1; size: NA
CDR3: CASIPTGGYGYTF; DNA: TGTGCCAGTATTCCGACAGGGGGCTATGGCTACACCTTC; J: TRBJ1-2; V: TRBV19; D: TRBD1; size: NA
CDR3: CASSSYVGGRSQETQYF; DNA: TGTGCCAGCAGCTCTTATGTCGGCGGGAGGTCCCAAGAGACCCAGTACTTC; J: TRBJ2-5; V: TRBV5-6; D: TRBD2; size: NA
CDR3: CASSRDSRGPYEQYF; DNA: TGTGCCAGCAGCCGGGACAGCCGCGGGCCCTACGAGCAGTACTTC; J: TRBJ2-7; V: TRBV7-3; D: TRBD1; size: NA
CDR3: CASSQDGQTNEKLFF; DNA: TGTGCCAGCAGCCAAGATGGGCAGACTAATGAAAAACTGTTTTTT; J: TRBJ1-4; V: TRBV4-2; D: NA; size: NA
CDR3: CASSLSGQGNQPQHF; DNA: TGCGCCAGCAGCCTCTCCGGACAGGGCAATCAGCCCCAGCATTTT; J: TRBJ1-5; V: TRBV4-3; D: TRBD1; size: NA
CDR3: CASTPGRGSADTQYF; DNA: TGTGCCAGTACCCCGGGGCGGGGTTCGGCAGATACGCAGTATTTT; J: TRBJ2-3; V: TRBV19; D: NA; size: NA
CDR3: CAISDVKRSSYNSPLHF; DNA: TGTGCCATCAGTGATGTCAAGAGGAGCTCCTATAATTCACCCCTCCACTTT; J: TRBJ1-6; V: TRBV10-3; D: NA; size: NA
CDR3: CASSPREGGYEQFF; DNA: TGTGCCAGCAGTCCCCGGGAAGGGGGCTATGAGCAGTTCTTC; J: TRBJ2-1; V: TRBV6-5; D: TRBD1; size: NA
CDR3: CATSFRSNEQFF; DNA: TGTGCCACCTCATTCCGGTCCAATGAGCAGTTCTTC; J: TRBJ2-1; V: TRBV24-1; D: NA; size: NA
CDR3: CASSFTGEGYGYTF; DNA: TGTGCCAGCAGTTTCACAGGGGAAGGCTATGGCTACACCTTC; J: TRBJ1-2; V: TRBV27; D: TRBD1; size: NA
CDR3: CASSFTGSYEQYF; DNA: TGCGCCAGCAGCTTCACTGGTAGCTACGAGCAGTACTTC; J: TRBJ2-7; V: TRBV5-1; D: NA; size: NA
CDR3: CATSDFRAGVTDTQYF; DNA: TGTGCCACCAGTGATTTTCGCGCTGGAGTCACAGATACGCAGTATTTT; J: TRBJ2-3; V: TRBV24-1; D: NA; size: NA
CDR3: CASSQSRRAGGNYNEQFF; DNA: TGCGCCAGCAGCCAGTCCAGGCGAGCGGGAGGAAACTACAATGAGCAGTTCTTC; J: TRBJ2-1; V: TRBV4-3; D: TRBD2; size: NA
CDR3: CASSTSGSSYNEQFF; DNA: TGTGCCAGTAGCACTAGCGGGAGCTCCTACAATGAGCAGTTCTTC; J: TRBJ2-1; V: TRBV19; D: TRBD2; size: NA
CDR3: CASSLYSSGTGEQYF; DNA: TGCGCCAGCAGCTTGTATTCTAGCGGGACGGGGGAGCAGTACTTC; J: TRBJ2-7; V: TRBV5-1; D: TRBD2; size: NA
CDR3: CSVESGGYEQYF; DNA: TGCAGCGTTGAATCGGGGGGCTACGAGCAGTACTTC; J: TRBJ2-7; V: TRBV29-1; D: TRBD2; size: NA
CDR3: CASSSSGKGSYEQYF; DNA: TGTGCCAGCAGCTCTAGCGGGAAGGGATCCTACGAGCAGTACTTC; J: TRBJ2-7; V: TRBV13; D: TRBD2; size: NA
CDR3: CASSARGRGLNEQFF; DNA: TGTGCCAGCAGTGCACGGGGGAGGGGCCTCAATGAGCAGTTCTTC; J: TRBJ2-1; V: TRBV28; D: TRBD2; size: NA
CDR3: CASSPHSAPQQNEQFF; DNA: TGTGCCAGCAGCCCCCATAGCGCCCCCCAACAAAATGAGCAGTTCTTC; J: TRBJ2-1; V: TRBV11-2; D: NA; size: NA
CDR3: CASSISVRGTYEQYF; DNA: TGTGCCAGCAGTATATCCGTCCGGGGAACCTACGAGCAGTACTTC; J: TRBJ2-7; V: TRBV27; D: NA; size: NA
CDR3: CASSWARAYEQYF; DNA: TGTGCCAGCAGCTGGGCGAGGGCCTACGAGCAGTACTTC; J: TRBJ2-7; V: TRBV11-1; D: NA; size: NA
CDR3: CAISAVQDSEAFF; DNA: TGTGCCATCAGTGCCGTGCAGGATAGTGAAGCTTTCTTT; J: TRBJ1-1; V: TRBV10-3; D: NA; size: NA
CDR3: CASSHRETNTEAFF; DNA: TGTGCCAGCAGTCACAGGGAAACGAACACTGAAGCTTTCTTT; J: TRBJ1-1; V: TRBV13; D: NA; size: once
CDR3: CASSIHSSYNSPLHF; DNA: TGTGCCAGTAGTATCCACAGCTCCTATAATTCACCCCTCCACTTT; J: TRBJ1-6; V: TRBV19; D: NA; size: NA
CDR3: CASSPLQGNTNYEQYF; DNA: TGTGCCAGCAGCCCCCTCCAGGGCAATACAAACTACGAGCAGTACTTC; J: TRBJ2-7; V: TRBV11-2; D: NA; size: NA
CDR3: CASSAGQGGNTEAFF; DNA: TGTGCCAGCAGTGCCGGACAGGGAGGAAACACTGAAGCTTTCTTT; J: TRBJ1-1; V: TRBV6-1; D: TRBD1; size: NA
CDR3: CASSSDRHNYGYTF; DNA: TGTGCCAGCAGCTCGGACAGGCATAACTATGGCTACACCTTC; J: TRBJ1-2; V: TRBV13; D: TRBD1; size: NA
CDR3: CASSNFQGAIGEQYF; DNA: TGCGCCAGCAGCAATTTTCAGGGGGCTATAGGCGAGCAGTACTTC; J: TRBJ2-7; V: TRBV5-1; D: TRBD1; size: NA
CDR3: CASRFGGQPQHF; DNA: TGTGCCAGCCGCTTCGGGGGGCAGCCCCAGCATTTT; J: TRBJ1-5; V: TRBV28; D: NA; size: NA
CDR3: CASSDDRTDRAQDQPQHF; DNA: TGTGCCAGCAGTGACGATAGAACGGACAGGGCCCAAGATCAGCCCCAGCATTTT; J: TRBJ1-5; V: TRBV25-1; D: TRBD1; size: NA
CDR3: CASSVGDRVDQPQHF; DNA: TGTGCCAGCAGCGTAGGTGACAGGGTAGATCAGCCCCAGCATTTT; J: TRBJ1-5; V: TRBV9; D: TRBD1; size: NA
CDR3: CASSQGSGQLYEQYF; DNA: TGTGCCAGCAGCCAGGGATCGGGACAGCTCTACGAGCAGTACTTC; J: TRBJ2-7; V: TRBV5-4; D: TRBD1; size: NA
CDR3: CASSARLAGIETQYF; DNA: TGTGCCAGTTCTGCCCGGCTAGCGGGAATAGAGACCCAGTACTTC; J: TRBJ2-5; V: TRBV19; D: TRBD2; size: NA
CDR3: CASSLGTSGNEQFF; DNA: TGTGCCAGCAGCCTAGGGACTAGCGGGAATGAGCAGTTCTTC; J: TRBJ2-1; V: TRBV6-5; D: TRBD2; size: NA
CDR3: CASSFGGGGSKNIQYF; DNA: TGTGCCAGCAGTTTTGGAGGGGGCGGTTCCAAAAACATTCAGTACTTC; J: TRBJ2-4; V: TRBV28; D: NA; size: NA
CDR3: CASSPTSERGYLQFF; DNA: TGTGCCAGCAGCCCTACTAGCGAGAGAGGCTACTTGCAGTTCTTC; J: TRBJ2-1; V: TRBV9; D: TRBD2; size: NA
CDR3: CASSQTGGGYTF; DNA: TGTGCCAGCAGTCAGACAGGTGGGGGCTACACCTTC; J: TRBJ1-2; V: TRBV28; D: NA; size: few
CDR3: CASSSGTGESPLHF; DNA: TGTGCCAGCAGCAGCGGGACAGGGGAATCACCCCTCCACTTT; J: TRBJ1-6; V: TRBV9; D: TRBD1; size: once
CDR3: CASDRGAGELFF; DNA: TGTGCCTCGGACAGGGGTGCCGGGGAGCTGTTTTTT; J: TRBJ2-2; V: TRBV19; D: TRBD1; size: once
CDR3: CASSQTDRMNTEAFF; DNA: TGTGCCAGCAGCCAAACGGACAGGATGAACACTGAAGCTTTCTTT; J: TRBJ1-1; V: TRBV14; D: TRBD1; size: few
CDR3: CASKGNTGRYNSPLHF; DNA: TGTGCCAGTAAGGGGAACACCGGCAGATATAATTCACCCCTCCACTTT; J: TRBJ1-6; V: TRBV19; D: NA; size: few
CDR3: CASSWGGGGDYEQYF; DNA: TGTGCCAGCAGCTGGGGAGGTGGAGGCGATTACGAGCAGTACTTC; J: TRBJ2-7; V: TRBV5-4; D: NA; size: NA
CDR3: CASRRQRVSYEQYF; DNA: TGTGCCAGCAGAAGACAGCGGGTCTCCTACGAGCAGTACTTC; J: TRBJ2-7; V: TRBV6-5; D: NA; size: NA
CDR3: CASSQEFRGEKLFF; DNA: TGCGCCAGCAGCCAGGAATTTAGGGGGGAAAAACTGTTTTTT; J: TRBJ1-4; V: TRBV4-1; D: NA; size: NA